The 26 T cell receptor beta chains reported below all come from one sample, sequenced in a study of tumor and adjacent non-tumor tissue in lung cancer. A modified ARM-PCR protocol with three rounds of nested PCR amplified TCRbeta. One entry per CDR3 protein, called by TCRdb with MiXCR from the multiplex PCR reads. Of 95,000 to 150,000 distinct CDR3 sequences in the sample, 66% are singletons; the top ten hold 9.5% to 15%. No cell sorting was done before RNA was extracted from the tissue. What was sequenced was lung tumor tissue. The receptors derive from a man between 25 and 39 years old with non-small cell lung cancer.

The sample holds many counts of this clonotype. The DNA for the CDR3 is TGTGCCAGCAGCCCCGCGGGGGGGCCCGTGGAGACCCAGTACTTC. Amino acid sequence: CASSPAGGPVETQYF. The chain has TRBV7-9 and TRBJ2-5; 9 bases line up with TRBD2. Looked up from germline, CDR1 is SEHNR and CDR2 is FQNEAQ (reference sequence). Losses at the gene ends were 5 bases for V and 5 bases for J; bases not matched to a gene: 9. This CDR3 comprises 15 residues.

This clonotype has only one observation. The junction differs from germline at one of its ends, possibly a read error. The CDR3 spells CASSLDQGNIQHF. CDR3 coding DNA: TGTGCCAGCAGCTTAGATCAAGGAAACATTCAGCACTTC. The chain couples TRBV11-2 to TRBJ2-4; D is unresolved. Germline loops: CDR1 SGHAT, CDR2 FQNNGV. The CDR3 is 13 amino acids.

This clonotype was recorded once. Since the CDR3 does not end with the conserved phenylalanine or tryptophan, this likely comes from a read error. The chain recombines TRBV6-5 with TRBJ2-7, with TRBD1 identical over 10 bases. This CDR3 region has 14 residues. In germline, CDR1 is MNHEY, CDR2 SVGAGI. The CDR3 bases are TGTGCCAACAGTTACTCAAGACAGGGGGCCGAGCAGTACCTC. The encoded protein is CANSYSRQGAEQYL.

With respect to this clonotype: Sequence at one end of the junction differs from germline and may be a read error. The chain uses TRBV20-1 and TRBJ1-2; TRBD1 matches at 8 bases. This CDR3 comprises 13 residues. CDR1 DFQATT and CDR2 SNEGSKA come from the germline V gene (reference sequence). The chain's CDR3 is CSARGDRLYVYTF. The CDR3 region has the DNA TGCAGTGCTAGAGGGGACAGGCTCTATGTCTACACCTTC.

This clonotype was seen ten or more times. V usage is TRBV6-5 and J usage is TRBJ2-7; D uncertain. The germline gives CDR1 MNHEY, CDR2 SVGAGI. Trimming stripped 0 bases from V and 2 bases from J, with 11 bases between. The CDR3 has 15 residues. The CDR3 coding sequence is TGTGCCAGCAGTTACTCGTTCTCGGGCACCTACGAGCAGTACTTC. This translates into CASSYSFSGTYEQYF.

Comments on this clonotype: This could be a read error, since a much larger clone is one nucleotide away. The chain carries TRBV6-2 or TRBV6-3 and TRBJ2-7, with a possible D match to TRBD1 (6 bases). The CDR3 extends over 14 amino acids. Trimming removed 5 bases from V and 2 bases from J, with 13 bases in between. Germline assignment: CDR1 MNHEY and CDR2 SVGEGT. The DNA for the CDR3 is TGTGCCAGCAGTCGTTGTCAGGGGCCCTACGAGCAGTACTTC. Amino acid sequence: CASSRCQGPYEQYF.

This clonotype has only a few counts. One end of the junction varies from germline; a read error may be responsible. The chain is built from TRBV20-1 and TRBJ2-4; perhaps TRBD2 as D (5 bases). This CDR3 is built from 16 residues. The germline V gene has CDR1 DFQATT and CDR2 SNEGSKA (reference sequence). CDR3 sequence reads: CSTRAAGWVAKNIQYF. In DNA, the CDR3 is TGCAGTACTAGAGCGGCTGGTTGGGTGGCCAAAAACATTCAGTACTTC.

Comments on this clonotype: Without the conserved terminal phenylalanine or tryptophan, this CDR3 likely stems from a read error. The rearrangement links TRBV11-2 to TRBJ1-6; no reliable D call. V was pared by 5 bases and J by 6 bases, with 17 bases between. The CDR3 length is 16 residues. Germline CDR1 reads SGHAT; CDR2 reads FQNNGV. CDR3 sequence (DNA): TGTGCCAGCAGCCTCACTGGTGGGGTCGGTAATTCACCCCTCCACATT. The encoded protein is CASSLTGGVGNSPLHI.

This clonotype was observed a few times. The CDR3 DNA reads TGTGCCATTACCCGGGACAGATCTAACTATGGCTACACCTTC. Amino acid sequence: CAITRDRSNYGYTF. The chain recombines TRBV5-6 with TRBJ1-2; 7 nucleotides match TRBD1. Germline lookup yields CDR1 SGHDT and CDR2 YYEEEE. V was pared by 9 bases and J by 0 bases, with 8 bases of the junction left unmatched. The CDR3 consists of 14 residues.

V is TRBV29-1 and J is TRBJ2-4; tentatively, D is TRBD2 (7 bases). Trimming removed 7 bases from V and 0 bases from J, with 25 bases in between. Germline values: CDR1 SQVTM, CDR2 ANQGSEA. The CDR3 runs 18 residues. The CDR3 DNA follows: TGCAGCGCTGCCGGGGCCACAGGGAGCGGGGTAGCCAAAAACATTCAGTACTTC. Translation gives CSAAGATGSGVAKNIQYF.

This clonotype has only a few counts. The gene calls are TRBV5-1 and TRBJ2-3; the D call may be TRBD1 or TRBD2 (6 bases each). CDR3 length: 15 residues. CDR1 is SGHRS, CDR2 YFSETQ, per germline. Trimming cost V 1 base and J 3 bases, with 12 bases left between them. The CDR3 protein is CASSLWGAPTDTQYF. Written as DNA, the CDR3 is TGCGCCAGCAGCTTGTGGGGGGCCCCTACAGATACGCAGTATTTT.

As regards this clonotype: A read error is possible here, since a much larger clone lies one base away. The gene calls are TRBV21-1 and TRBJ1-3; TRBD1 was called by the table and not checked on the DNA. TRBV21-1 constitutes a pseudogene. The CDR3 is made up of 18 amino acids. The CDR3 protein is CASSKSPPGDMTGNTIYF. The DNA of the CDR3 is TGTGCCAGCAGCAAAAGCCCGCCAGGGGACATGACTGGAAACACCATATATTTT.

The chain employs TRBV29-1 and TRBJ2-5; tentatively, D is TRBD2 (6 bases). The CDR3 runs 14 residues. Per germline, CDR1 SQVTM and CDR2 ANQGSEA. V lost 8 bases and J 4 bases, leaving 20 bases between the germline ends. The CDR3 sequence: CSIGGDTHGETQYF. CDR3 DNA sequence: TGCAGCATTGGAGGGGATACCCACGGAGAGACCCAGTACTTC.

With respect to this clonotype: This could be a read error, since a much larger clone is one nucleotide away. The chain has TRBV7-8 and TRBJ1-1; D is unclear. The CDR3 spans 15 residues. Germline CDR1 reads SGHVS; CDR2 reads FQNEAQ. Trimming shortened V by 1 base and J by 0 bases, and 9 bases separated the two germline ends. The CDR3 DNA sequence: TGTGCCAGCAGCTTAGAGGAGGTCTTGAACACTGAAGCTTTCTTT. Translating gives CASSLEEVLNTEAFF.

The chain employs TRBV5-1 and TRBJ2-3; D unresolved. Germline CDR1 and CDR2: SGHRS and YFSETQ. Trimming left V 0 bases short and J 4 bases short, with 15 bases between. The CDR3 covers 16 residues. The CDR3: CASSLGEEAFPDTQYF. For the CDR3, the DNA is TGCGCCAGCAGCTTGGGAGAAGAGGCATTCCCAGATACGCAGTATTTT. Variable domain in full (rest from reference TRBV5-1 and TRBJ2-3): KAGVTQTPRYLIKTRGQQVTLSCSPISGHRSVSWYQQTPGQGLQFLFEYFSETQRNKGNFPGRFSGRQFSNSRSEMNVSTLELGDSALYLCASSLGEEAFPDTQYFGPGTRLTVL.

About this clonotype itself: The junction shows a germline mismatch at one end, possibly a read error. In DNA form, the CDR3 reads TGTGCCAGCAGTTACTCGGGGGACACTAATGAGAAACTGTTTTTT. Amino acids: CASSYSGDTNEKLFF. V and J are TRBV6-6 and TRBJ1-4; perhaps TRBD1 as D (6 bases). CDR3 size: 15 residues. The germline V gene encodes CDR1 MNHNY and CDR2 SVGAGI (reference sequence).

Note on this clonotype: A much bigger clone sits one base away, suggesting this may be a read error. The V call is TRBV10-3, the J call TRBJ2-7; D is uncertain. This CDR3 spans 13 amino acids. Per the germline V gene, CDR1 is ENHRY and CDR2 is SYGVKD. The CDR3 loop is CAISDRNSYEHYF. CDR3 nucleotides: TGTGCCATCAGTGATCGGAATTCCTACGAGCACTACTTC.

A word on this clonotype: Mismatch with germline at one junction end may stem from a read error. CDR3 region: CASSFLAGSYEQCF. The DNA for the CDR3 is TGTGCCAGCAGCTTCCTAGCGGGATCATACGAGCAGTGCTTC. The J gene is TRBJ2-7, the V gene TRBV11-2, with 9 bases matching TRBD2. The CDR3 is 14 amino acids. Germline CDR1 SGHAT, CDR2 FQNNGV. Together with reference TRBV11-2 and TRBJ2-7, the CDR3 gives the full variable domain: EAGVAQSPRYKIIEKRQSVAFWCNPISGHATLYWYQQILGQGPKLLIQFQNNGVVDDSQLPKDRFSAERLKGVDSTLKIQPAKLEDSAVYLCASSFLAGSYEQCFGPGTRLTVT.

As regards this clonotype: One end of the junction is discordant with germline, which a read error may explain. This chain joins TRBV4-1 and TRBJ2-2, with D tentatively TRBD1 or TRBD2 (5 bases each). Per germline, CDR1 MGHRA and CDR2 YSYEKL. This CDR3 region has 15 residues. CDR3: CASSQVQGDTGVLFF. In nucleotides, the CDR3 is TGCGCCAGCAGCCAAGTTCAGGGAGACACCGGGGTGCTGTTTTTT.

Notes on this clonotype: This may stem from a read error, because a much larger clone lies one nucleotide away. The rearrangement links TRBV20-1 to TRBJ2-1; D possibly corresponds to TRBD1 (5 bases). Trimming cost V 6 bases and J 8 bases, with 14 bases left between them. CDR1 is DFQATT and CDR2 is SNEGSKA in the germline V gene (reference sequence). This CDR3 is built from 12 residues. As DNA, the CDR3 is TGCAGTGCCCCATCTCAAGGGGATGAGCAGTTCTTC. This codes for CSAPSQGDEQFF.

Note on this clonotype: The junction does not match germline at one end; this may be a read error. The V call is TRBV7-8, the J call TRBJ2-1; 7 nucleotides match TRBD2. The CDR3 runs 16 residues. CDR1 is SGHVS, CDR2 FQNEAQ, per germline. The CDR3 here is CASNLAGRSFYNEQFF. In DNA form, the CDR3 reads TGTGCCAGCAACTTAGCGGGCAGGTCGTTCTACAATGAGCAGTTCTTC.

Worth noting for this clonotype: A much larger clone sits a single nucleotide away, making a read error possible. The V call is TRBV12-3 or TRBV12-4, the J call TRBJ2-7, with 12 bases fitting TRBD2. CDR3 size: 15 residues. The J segment lost 7 bases and the V segment lost 7 bases, leaving 11 bases of the junction unmatched. The CDR3 protein is CASNGLAGGPVEQYF. The CDR3 region has the DNA TGTGCCAGCAATGGCCTAGCGGGGGGGCCAGTTGAGCAGTACTTC.

This clonotype appeared a few times. This could be a read error, since a much larger clone is one nucleotide away. This chain links TRBV12-3 or TRBV12-4 with TRBJ1-1; D gene uncertain. The CDR3 covers 13 residues. CDR3 in amino acids: CASGLRLFTEAFF. CDR3 in DNA: TGTGCCAGCGGTTTAAGACTGTTCACTGAAGCTTTCTTT.

In its sample, this clonotype was seen a few times. Being one base from a much bigger clone, this may be a read error. This chain uses TRBV12-5 with TRBJ2-3; D not certain. The CDR3 runs 14 residues. The germline CDR1 and CDR2 sequences are LGHNT and FRNRAP. The CDR3 region has the DNA TGTGCTAGAGGTTTGAAACATAACACAGATACGCAGTATTTT. It specifies CARGLKHNTDTQYF.

On this clonotype: This may be a read error, as it is one base from a much larger clone. V gene TRBV6-6 combines with J gene TRBJ1-2; 7 bases line up with TRBD1. Germline assignment: CDR1 MNHNY and CDR2 SVGAGI (reference sequence). The CDR3 spans 15 residues. The CDR3 DNA is TGTGTCAGCAGTTACGGGACACAGGGGTTGCAAGGCTACACCTTC. Its protein product is CVSSYGTQGLQGYTF.

In the case of this clonotype: A read error is likely, as this CDR3 ends without the conserved phenylalanine or tryptophan. The DNA is omitted, as the CDR3 cannot be located on it reliably, and the CDR3 follows TCRdb's listing. This chain links TRBV20-1 with TRBJ1-4; TRBD1, the table's D call, was not compared with the DNA. The CDR3 comprises 11 residues, both ends counted. Germline V gives CDR1 DFQATT, CDR2 SNEGSKA (reference sequence). The CDR3 sequence: CSASIYTGFPL.